The T cell receptor beta chain under discussion was sequenced for a study of blood T cells in healthy people across ages. Study-wide context: Template switching caught about one barcoded beta molecule for each two T cells.

Then a second PCR, running roughly 6 to 12 cycles, was carried out with a sample-barcoded 5' primer and a J-beta primer mix. TCRdb used MiXCR to reprocess the 5' RACE reads, holding one entry per CDR3 protein. The sample includes fewer than 900,000 distinct CDR3 sequences, roughly two fifths of them seen just once. Notes on the study in general: Naive CD4+ cell counts and diversity both ran higher in long-lived than in aged donors.

A remark on this clonotype: The antigen remains undetermined.

V was clipped by 6 bases and J by 3 bases; unmatched bases: 1. In germline, CDR1 is SQVTM, CDR2 ANQGSEA. The CDR3 covers 11 residues. The V call is TRBV29-1, the J call TRBJ1-2, with 7 bases that match TRBD1. What was sequenced was blood. This TCR derives from a woman aged 55-70 years in good health. For the CDR3, the DNA is TGCAGCGTAGGGACAGACTATGGCTACACCTTC. This translates into CSVGTDYGYTF.